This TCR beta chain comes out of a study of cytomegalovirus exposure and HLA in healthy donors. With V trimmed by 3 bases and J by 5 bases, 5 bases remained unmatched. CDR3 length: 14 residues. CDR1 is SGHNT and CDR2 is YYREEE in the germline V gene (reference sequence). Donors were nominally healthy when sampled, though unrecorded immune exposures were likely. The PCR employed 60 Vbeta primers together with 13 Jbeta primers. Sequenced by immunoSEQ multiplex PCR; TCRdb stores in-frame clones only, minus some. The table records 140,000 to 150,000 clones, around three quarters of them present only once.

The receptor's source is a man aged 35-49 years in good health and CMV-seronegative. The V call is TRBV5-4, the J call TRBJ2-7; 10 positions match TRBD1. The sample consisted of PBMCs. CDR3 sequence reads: CASSWTGGRNEQYF. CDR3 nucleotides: TGTGCCAGCAGCTGGACAGGGGGAAGAAACGAGCAGTACTTC.